This TCR beta chain is from a study of CD8 T cells in ankylosing spondylitis (dated by TCRdb to between 2016 and 2019). For context, the study as a whole: T cell receptor beta repertoires were profiled in healthy donors and ankylosing spondylitis patients so that disease-linked TCR variants could be found. Peripheral blood samples were taken, and synovial fluid was additionally collected from ankylosing spondylitis patients. The full study cohort was made up of about 24 ankylosing spondylitis patients and over 90 healthy donors.

This clonotype was seen a handful of times. The clone's antigen remains unknown. There are no base qualities to consult, and no much larger clone falls within one base. The instrument was an Illumina HiSeq 2500. TCR beta libraries were prepared by quantitative 5'-RACE with molecular barcodes. Per the authors' processing: To identify disease-linked TCR variants, a new computational method was used, one built on a probabilistic model of VDJ rearrangement. TCRdb reanalyzed the raw reads on its own, using fastp at Q25 for trimming and MiXCR for clone calling, and kept in-frame beta chains. One record per CDR3 amino acid sequence lists the most common genes and DNA. The V and J calls reflect TCRdb's pipeline rather than the authors' work. Counted in this sample were 750,000 to 850,000 distinct CDR3 sequences; 12% of them appeared once. Approximately 0.5% of the sample rests with the top ten. V drops 1 base and J drops 6 bases, leaving 14 bases in between. Counted from cysteine to phenylalanine, this CDR3 has 15 amino acids. Only CDR3 DNA remains: 45 bases, in frame from the first base. Based on the germline V gene, the CDR1 and CDR2 sequences are SGHRS and YFSETQ.

The full study reports these points: Some motif variants had previously been reported in the synovial fluid and blood of reactive arthritis patients, which suggests shared mechanisms of disease initiation. Blood from ankylosing spondylitis patients appeared to be characterized by a TCR beta motif composed of about eight highly homologous amino acid variants. The disease-linked clones were reported as significantly enriched in matched synovial fluid samples from ankylosing spondylitis patients. In peripheral blood, the disease-linked clones were found at relatively low frequencies and had a CD8+ phenotype.

The sample was blood, either unsorted or a sorted T cell fraction (not recorded which). This chain joins TRBV5-1 to TRBJ2-1; too little of a D gene remains to name it. This clonotype originated in a male donor with ankylosing spondylitis. The nucleotide sequence is given as TGCGCCAGCAGCTTGTTACCGCCGAGGTCCAATGAGCAGTTCTTC. It codes for CASSLLPPRSNEQFF.